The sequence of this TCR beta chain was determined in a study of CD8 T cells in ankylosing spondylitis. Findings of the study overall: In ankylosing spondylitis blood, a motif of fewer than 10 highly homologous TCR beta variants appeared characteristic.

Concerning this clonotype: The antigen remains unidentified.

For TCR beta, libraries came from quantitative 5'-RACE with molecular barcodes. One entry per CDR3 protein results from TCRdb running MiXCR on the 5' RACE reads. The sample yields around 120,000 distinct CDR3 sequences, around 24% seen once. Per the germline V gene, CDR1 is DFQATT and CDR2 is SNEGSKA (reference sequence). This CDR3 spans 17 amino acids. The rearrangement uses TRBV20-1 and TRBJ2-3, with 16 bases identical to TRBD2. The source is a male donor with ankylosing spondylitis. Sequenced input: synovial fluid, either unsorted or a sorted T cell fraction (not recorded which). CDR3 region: CRAHAAGLAGGGDTQYF. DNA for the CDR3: TGCAGGGCCCACGCCGCGGGACTAGCGGGAGGGGGGGATACGCAGTATTTT.